The 4 T cell receptor beta chains listed next were all sequenced from one sample in a study of blood T cell repertoires in COVID-19 (dated by TCRdb to the early 2020s). The library was obtained by the immunoSEQ multiplex PCR assay. As stored in TCRdb, this immuneACCESS dataset retains in-frame rearrangements with V and J assigned. A fraction of the clones does not appear; measured against another copy, unresolved V genes explain less than half of the discrepancy, and the remainder lacks a known reason. This sample has about 140,000 clones in its table, and over 80% of those were observed once. Of the sample, 1.6% falls within the top ten clones. The material sequenced was peripheral blood. Every receptor here comes from a human donor in a cohort sampled during active COVID-19.

The J gene is TRBJ1-4, the V gene TRBV28; TRBD1 matches at 8 bases. The J segment lost 5 bases and the V segment lost 4 bases, leaving 9 bases of the junction unmatched. The CDR3 runs 16 residues. CDR1 is MDHEN, CDR2 SYDVKM, per germline. Written as DNA, the CDR3 is TGTGCCAGCAGTTCGTCCGGGACAGGCTTAAATGAAAAACTGTTTTTT. This codes for CASSSSGTGLNEKLFF.

The V call is TRBV13, the J call TRBJ2-5; 10 positions agree with TRBD1. Germline V gene lookup returns CDR1 PRHDT and CDR2 FYEKMQ (reference sequence). Trimming removed 0 bases from V and 5 bases from J; junction bases left unmatched: 3. The CDR3 has 15 residues. CDR3 bases: TGTGCCAGCAGCTTAGGGACAGGGGGCTTGGAGACCCAGTACTTC. It is translated as CASSLGTGGLETQYF.

V usage is TRBV15 and J usage is TRBJ1-1; TRBD1 might be the D (5 bases). CDR1 is LNHNV and CDR2 is YYDKDF in the germline V gene (reference sequence). The CDR3 length is 13 residues. V gave up 6 bases and J gave up 1 base, with 9 bases separating them. In nucleotides, the CDR3 is TGTGCCACCAGGGAGGGGCCGAACACTGAAGCTTTCTTT. Translating gives CATREGPNTEAFF.

V usage is TRBV7-9 and J usage is TRBJ1-4; 9 bases line up with TRBD1. V dropped 5 bases and J dropped 8; count of bases not matched to a gene: 12. There are 16 residues in the CDR3. Per the germline V gene, CDR1 is SEHNR and CDR2 is FQNEAQ (reference sequence). CDR3 coding DNA: TGTGCCAGCAGCCTAAGGACAGGGGAATTCGGAGAAAAACTGTTTTTT. Protein: CASSLRTGEFGEKLFF.